The T cell receptor (beta chain) under discussion was sequenced for a study of blood T cell repertoires in COVID-19. Per the original methods: Nucleated cell number was recorded as an estimate derived from reference gene primer amplification. TCRdb's copy holds only in-frame clones and misses some; the assay was immunoSEQ multiplex PCR. That table supplies the V and J calls and clone size; D and trimming were determined from the DNA. This sample has about 210,000 clones, with 84% found just once. During the 2 weeks before they entered the study, exposed participants had met someone with a PCR-confirmed or clinician-diagnosed COVID-19 case. The ends were cut back, 0 bases at V and 3 bases at J, with 7 bases in the middle. CDR1 SGHRS and CDR2 YFSETQ come from the germline V gene. CDR3 size: 13 residues.

The TCR originated in a woman in her 30s who had been exposed to COVID-19. Sequences were obtained from PBMCs or T cells enriched from blood (not recorded which). The genes are TRBV5-1 and TRBJ2-7; no definite D call. CDR3 bases: TGCGCCAGCAGCTTGGCTCTCGGCTACGAGCAGTACTTC. Its translation is CASSLALGYEQYF.